These 19 T cell receptor beta chains were all obtained from the same sample, sequenced in a study of blood T cell repertoires in COVID-19. Here immunoSEQ multiplex PCR was the method, and the copy in TCRdb shows in-frame clones only, minus some. Of approximately 94,000 clones in the sample, around 85% were seen once. Sequences were obtained from peripheral blood. The receptors stem from a human donor in a cohort sampled during active COVID-19.

The chain recombines TRBV6-5 with TRBJ1-5; D call uncertain. Germline CDR1 and CDR2: MNHEY and SVGAGI. The CDR3 extends over 15 amino acids. The ends were cut back, 6 bases at V and 1 base at J, with 13 bases in the middle. CDR3 amino acids: CASSRIYSSNQPQHF. The DNA for the CDR3 is TGTGCCAGCAGCCGAATATACTCCAGCAATCAGCCCCAGCATTTT.

The rearrangement uses TRBV18 and TRBJ1-6, with D perhaps TRBD1 (5 bases). Germline CDR1 KGHSH, CDR2 LQKENI. This CDR3 has 15 residues. Trimming stripped 8 bases from V and 7 bases from J, with 18 bases between. For the CDR3, the DNA is TGTGCCAGCACAGGAAGGACCTCCACCAATTCACCCCTCCACTTT. Its translation is CASTGRTSTNSPLHF.

For the CDR3, the DNA is TGTGCCAGCAGTCGACAGGGATTTGGGGCCAACGTCCTGACTTTC. Protein product: CASSRQGFGANVLTF. The rearrangement links TRBV6-5 to TRBJ2-6; 7 positions match TRBD1. The ends lost 5 bases at V and 3 bases at J; junction bases unmatched: 4. The CDR3 is 15 residues long. Germline lookup yields CDR1 MNHEY and CDR2 SVGAGI.

J is TRBJ2-2 and V is TRBV4-3, with TRBD2 identical over 12 bases. CDR1 LGHNA and CDR2 YSLEER come from the germline V gene. This CDR3 region has 18 residues. V trimming: 1 base; J trimming: 3 bases; junction bases outside the gene matches: 6. The DNA for the CDR3 is TGCGCCAGCAGCCAAGCGCTAGCGGGGGGGCCGGACACCGGGGAGCTGTTTTTT. Translating gives CASSQALAGGPDTGELFF.

J is TRBJ2-1 and V is TRBV30; 8 bases match TRBD1. Trimming took 3 bases from V and 0 from J; bases not matched to a gene: 22. Germline V CDR1 and CDR2: GTSNPN, SVGIG (reference sequence). CDR3 length equals 21 residues. The CDR3 nucleotides read TGTGCCTGGAGGCATCCGGATAGGGGGACAGGTCTAGCGAGCTCCTACAATGAGCAGTTCTTC. Protein sequence: CAWRHPDRGTGLASSYNEQFF.

The chain has TRBV29-1 and TRBJ2-1; 7 bases are a match to TRBD2. Per the germline V gene, CDR1 is SQVTM and CDR2 is ANQGSEA. The V and J ends lost 8 bases and 9 bases, in that order; junction bases with no gene match: 13. The CDR3 contains 13 residues. The CDR3 DNA reads TGCAGCTCCAGCGGGGCCCACCTCGGTGAGCAGTTCTTC. Its translation: CSSSGAHLGEQFF.

J is TRBJ1-5 and V is TRBV6-6; D might be TRBD1 (5 bases). The germline V gene has CDR1 MNHNY and CDR2 SVGAGI (reference sequence). V lost 9 bases, J lost 1 base, and 10 bases lay in between. The CDR3 consists of 13 residues. The CDR3 region is CASQGQSNQPQHF. CDR3 bases: TGTGCCAGTCAGGGTCAGAGCAATCAGCCCCAGCATTTT.

This rearrangement joins TRBV6-6 to TRBJ2-7; D is possibly TRBD2 (6 bases). CDR1 is MNHNY, CDR2 SVGAGI, per germline (reference sequence). The CDR3 runs to 14 residues. Trimming left V 0 bases short and J 3 bases short, with 9 bases between. Here the CDR3 DNA reads TGTGCCAGCAGTTACTCGGCGGGGATCTACGAGCAGTACTTC. This sequence encodes CASSYSAGIYEQYF.

In this sample, this clone turned up a few times. The V and J genes are TRBV20-1 and TRBJ2-2, with a tentative D call TRBD2 (6 bases). V was cut by 3 bases and J by 4 bases, with 9 bases left in between. CDR1 DFQATT and CDR2 SNEGSKA come from the germline V gene (reference sequence). CDR3 length: 13 amino acids. The CDR3 DNA sequence: TGCAGTGCTAGTAGCGGATTCACCGGGGAGCTGTTTTTT. Protein sequence: CSASSGFTGELFF.

V gene TRBV5-6 combines with J gene TRBJ2-2, with 7 nucleotides matching TRBD1. V trimming: 6 bases; J trimming: 4 bases; junction bases outside the gene matches: 6. The CDR3 is made up of 14 amino acids. The germline V gene encodes CDR1 SGHDT and CDR2 YYEEEE. For the CDR3, the DNA is TGTGCCAGCACGTACAGGGGTGGCACCGGGGAGCTGTTTTTT. Protein: CASTYRGGTGELFF.

The chain carries TRBV9 and TRBJ2-1; 10 bases map to TRBD2. The J segment lost 2 bases and the V segment lost 3 bases, leaving 2 bases of the junction unmatched. Germline CDR1 is SGDLS and CDR2 is YYNGEE. CDR3 length: 15 amino acids. CDR3 nucleotides: TGTGCCAGCAGCGAAGCGGGAGGGCCCTACAATGAGCAGTTCTTC. It is translated as CASSEAGGPYNEQFF.

The chain couples TRBV4-1 to TRBJ2-3; possibly TRBD1 for D (6 bases). Germline V lookup: CDR1 MGHRA, CDR2 YSYEKL. This CDR3 spans 17 amino acids. Trimming pared 0 bases from V and 0 bases from J, leaving 13 bases between. CDR3 sequence: CASSQEGAVSSTDTQYF. The CDR3 DNA sequence: TGCGCCAGCAGCCAAGAGGGGGCGGTATCTAGCACAGATACGCAGTATTTT.

The chain recombines TRBV19 with TRBJ1-5; TRBD1 might be the D (6 bases). Germline CDR1 and CDR2: LNHDA and SQIVND (reference sequence). V was shortened by 5 bases and J by 1 base, with 9 bases between the two germline ends. The CDR3 extends over 14 amino acids. The CDR3 protein is CASSADRSNQPQHF. CDR3 DNA sequence: TGTGCCAGTAGTGCAGACAGGAGCAATCAGCCCCAGCATTTT.

J is TRBJ2-1 and V is TRBV15; possible D gene TRBD2, 6 bases. V was trimmed by 4 bases and J by 4 bases, leaving 17 bases between them. The CDR3 is 16 amino acids. The germline CDR1 and CDR2 sequences are LNHNV and YYDKDF (reference sequence). The CDR3 protein is CATSTLSGGVYNEQFF. The CDR3 region has the DNA TGTGCCACCAGCACGCTTTCGGGCGGGGTATACAATGAGCAGTTCTTC.

The gene calls are TRBV5-1 and TRBJ2-5, with 9 bases fitting TRBD2. The V segment lost 5 bases and the J segment 1 base; nucleotides outside the gene matches: 9. The CDR3 has 16 amino acids. Germline values: CDR1 SGHRS, CDR2 YFSETQ. The chain's CDR3 is CASRGISGGLQETQYF. The CDR3 bases are TGCGCCAGCAGAGGGATTAGCGGGGGCCTCCAAGAGACCCAGTACTTC.

The rearrangement uses TRBV6-5 and TRBJ1-1; D is unresolved. The germline gives CDR1 MNHEY, CDR2 SVGAGI. The CDR3 is 14 residues long. V lost 6 bases, J lost 0 bases, and 11 bases lay in between. CDR3 DNA sequence: TGTGCCAGCAGCAGGCCGGCCTTGAACACTGAAGCTTTCTTT. Its protein product is CASSRPALNTEAFF.

The chain joins TRBV7-6 to TRBJ1-1; D is undetermined. The germline V gene has CDR1 SGHVS and CDR2 FNYEAQ. This CDR3 contains 15 residues. V lost 0 bases, J lost 0 bases, and 8 bases lay in between. The CDR3 is CASSLASPVNTEAFF. The CDR3 DNA sequence: TGTGCCAGCAGCTTAGCGTCTCCGGTGAACACTGAAGCTTTCTTT.

V gene TRBV7-2 combines with J gene TRBJ1-4; a weak D match, TRBD1 (6 bases). V was cut by 2 bases and J by 8 bases, with 15 bases left in between. Germline V gene sequence: CDR1 SGHTA, CDR2 FQGNSA. There are 15 residues in the CDR3. DNA for the CDR3: TGTGCCAGCAGCTTATCGGGGGGGCGGGTGGAAAAACTGTTTTTT. Translating gives CASSLSGGRVEKLFF.

V is TRBV11-2 and J is TRBJ2-7; perhaps TRBD2 as D (7 bases). Trimming took off 1 base at V and 0 bases at J, with 13 bases between the two ends. This CDR3 has 16 residues. Germline loops: CDR1 SGHAT, CDR2 FQNNGV. CDR3 bases: TGTGCCAGCAGCTTAGTTGGGGGCGGGGGCTCCTACGAGCAGTACTTC. It is translated as CASSLVGGGGSYEQYF.